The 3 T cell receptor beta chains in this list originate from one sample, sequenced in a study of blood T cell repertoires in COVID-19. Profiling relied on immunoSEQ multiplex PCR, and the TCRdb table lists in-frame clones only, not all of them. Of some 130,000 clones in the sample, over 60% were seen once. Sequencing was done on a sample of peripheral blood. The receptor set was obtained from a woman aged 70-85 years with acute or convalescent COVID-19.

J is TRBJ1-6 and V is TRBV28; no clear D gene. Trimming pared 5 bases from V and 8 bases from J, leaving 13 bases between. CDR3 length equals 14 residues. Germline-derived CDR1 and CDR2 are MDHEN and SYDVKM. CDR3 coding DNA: TGTGCCAGCAGTAAGACAACCAAGGATTCACCCCTCCACTTT. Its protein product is CASSKTTKDSPLHF.

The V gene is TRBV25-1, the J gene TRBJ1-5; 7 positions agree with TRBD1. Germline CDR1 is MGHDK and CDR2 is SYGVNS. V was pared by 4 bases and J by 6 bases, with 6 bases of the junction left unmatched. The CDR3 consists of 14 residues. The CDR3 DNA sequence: TGTGCCAGCAGTGCAACAGGGGCACCTCAGCCCCAGCATTTT. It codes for CASSATGAPQPQHF.

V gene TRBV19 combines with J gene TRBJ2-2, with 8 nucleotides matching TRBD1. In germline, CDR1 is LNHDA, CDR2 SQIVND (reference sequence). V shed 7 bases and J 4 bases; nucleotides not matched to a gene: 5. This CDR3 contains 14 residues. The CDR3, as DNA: TGTGCCAGTAACACCGGACAGGGCACCGGGGAGCTGTTTTTT. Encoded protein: CASNTGQGTGELFF.